These 26 T cell receptor beta chains share one sample of origin, sequenced in a study of molecular identifiers for immune sequencing clone quantification. One entry per CDR3 protein, called by TCRdb with MiXCR from the PCR reads. The table has a few hundred thousand distinct CDR3 sequences, roughly 24% seen once. Sequenced sample: naive CD8+ T cells from blood, with Jurkat cell RNA spiked in. Specified subset: FACS-sorted CD8+CD4-CCR7+CD45RA+ naive T cells. The source is a human donor in good health. Some libraries in this study had Jurkat cell RNA spiked in.

A few counts support this clonotype. V and J are TRBV7-9 and TRBJ2-7; 7 nucleotides match TRBD2. CDR1 and CDR2 (germline): SEHNR, FQNEAQ (reference sequence). CDR3 length equals 15 residues. Trimming took 1 base from V and 7 from J; bases not matched to a gene: 10. The CDR3: CASSLVREWGGEQYF. The DNA for the CDR3 is TGTGCCAGCAGCTTAGTGCGGGAGTGGGGAGGAGAGCAGTACTTC.

On this clonotype itself: This clone may be a read error of a much larger clone one base away. This chain uses TRBV27 with TRBJ2-7; 10 bases match TRBD2. The CDR3 is 13 residues long. Germline assignment: CDR1 MNHEY and CDR2 SMNVEV (reference sequence). DNA for the CDR3: TGTACCAGCAGTACTAGCGGGGCCTACGAGCAGTACTTC. This gives the protein CTSSTSGAYEQYF.

This sequence joins TRBV20-1 and TRBJ1-1; D gene uncertain. The ends were cut back, 1 base at V and 8 bases at J, with 8 bases in the middle. Germline V gene data show CDR1 as DFQATT and CDR2 as SNEGSKA (reference sequence). CDR3 length: 11 residues. The CDR3 here is CSARVSGEAFF. CDR3 bases: TGCAGTGCTAGAGTTTCTGGGGAAGCTTTCTTT.

Remarks on this clonotype: One junction end disagrees with the germline gene, perhaps due to a read error. The chain combines TRBV6-6 with TRBJ2-3; TRBD2 might be the D (7 bases). The length of the CDR3 is 18 residues. The germline V gene has CDR1 MNHNY and CDR2 SVGAGI (reference sequence). The CDR3 DNA is TGTGCCAGCAGTTACCCCTGGGGGGCGGGAGATGAGGCAGATGCGCAGTATTTT. This encodes CASSYPWGAGDEADAQYF.

The J gene is TRBJ2-5, the V gene TRBV12-3 or TRBV12-4; TRBD1 might be the D (6 bases). This CDR3 region has 14 residues. Trimming pared 2 bases from V and 5 bases from J, leaving 12 bases between. CDR3 residues: CASSLLGARETQYF. CDR3 sequence (DNA): TGTGCCAGCAGTTTACTGGGGGCACGGGAGACCCAGTACTTC.

To note about this clonotype: This may be a read error: a much more frequent sequence differs by one nucleotide. The gene calls are TRBV10-3 and TRBJ1-1; the D gene is possibly TRBD1 (5 bases). The CDR3 contains 12 residues. Trimming cost V 9 bases and J 3 bases, with 11 bases left between them. Germline V gene data show CDR1 as ENHRY and CDR2 as SYGVKD. The CDR3 spells CAIGRGDTEAFF. The CDR3 nucleotides read TGTGCCATTGGTCGGGGCGACACTGAAGCTTTCTTT.

The chain joins TRBV12-5 to TRBJ2-2, with D unclear. CDR1 and CDR2 (germline): LGHNT, FRNRAP. Trimming left V 3 bases short and J 6 bases short, with 5 bases between. This CDR3 is 12 amino acids long. The CDR3 coding sequence is TGTGCTAGTGGTTTCAGTCCCGGGGAGCTGTTTTTT. It translates to CASGFSPGELFF.

The CDR3 is CAWNPGQSYEQYF. In nucleotides, the CDR3 is TGTGCCTGGAACCCGGGACAAAGCTACGAGCAGTACTTC. This chain links TRBV30 with TRBJ2-7; TRBD1 might be the D (6 bases). Germline lookup yields CDR1 GTSNPN and CDR2 SVGIG (reference sequence). Deletions cut 4 bases from V and 3 bases from J, with 13 bases between. The CDR3 runs 13 residues.

This clonotype occurred a few times. The chain carries TRBV5-3 and TRBJ2-7; the match to TRBD1 covers 11 bases. TRBV5-3 is filed as an ORF, its function uncertain. Trimming cost V 8 bases and J 10 bases; bases outside gene matches: 17. This CDR3 is 15 amino acids long. Written as DNA, the CDR3 is TGTGCCAGCTCTCACACCGGGACAGGGGGTTATGAACAGTACTTC. This codes for CASSHTGTGGYEQYF.

This chain links TRBV27 with TRBJ2-3; D might be TRBD2 (6 bases). This CDR3 comprises 15 residues. The germline V gene has CDR1 MNHEY and CDR2 SMNVEV (reference sequence). The V gene lost 5 bases and the J gene lost 2 bases, with 14 bases spanning the gap. CDR3 sequence: CASSLGLTVTDTQYF. The CDR3 region has the DNA TGTGCCAGCAGTCTCGGACTAACTGTCACAGATACGCAGTATTTT.

This clonotype has a handful of counts. The chain joins TRBV7-9 to TRBJ2-3; TRBD1 matches 7 bases. The CDR3 contains 16 residues. CDR1 is SEHNR and CDR2 is FQNEAQ in the germline V gene (reference sequence). Trimming took 3 bases from V and 5 from J; bases not matched to a gene: 11. The CDR3 loop is CASSFMSGGEGDTQYF. CDR3 bases: TGTGCCAGCAGCTTTATGTCAGGGGGTGAAGGAGATACGCAGTATTTT.

This clonotype has more than one count but fewer than ten. This chain joins TRBV27 and TRBJ2-7; D gene unclear. This CDR3 is 16 amino acids long. V lost 0 bases to trimming and J lost 1 base, with 13 bases between them. Germline-derived CDR1 and CDR2 are MNHEY and SMNVEV (reference sequence). The CDR3 bases are TGTGCCAGCAGTTTATCAGATCGGGTAGGGTCCTACGAGCAGTACTTC. Translated: CASSLSDRVGSYEQYF.

This clonotype was recorded many times. At one end, the junction sequence differs from germline, possibly due to a read error. This chain links TRBV7-9 with TRBJ2-3; D might be TRBD2 (6 bases). Germline assignment: CDR1 SEHNR and CDR2 FQNEAQ (reference sequence). This CDR3 is 13 amino acids long. This CDR3 is CASSLGTSDTQYF. The CDR3 DNA reads as TGCGCCAGCAGCCTGGGGACTTCAGATACGCAGTATTTT.

This clonotype was counted a few times. V and J are TRBV19 and TRBJ1-5; tentative D call: TRBD1 (5 bases). Trimming shortened V by 7 bases and J by 6 bases, and 19 bases separated the two germline ends. Germline loops: CDR1 LNHDA, CDR2 SQIVND (reference sequence). The CDR3 contains 15 residues. As DNA, the CDR3 is TGTGCCAGTACCTATTCGTCAGGGTTTGGTCAGCCCCAGCATTTT. Its translation: CASTYSSGFGQPQHF.

This chain uses TRBV7-6 with TRBJ1-1; 8 positions agree with TRBD1. There are 19 residues in the CDR3. Trimming removed 5 bases from V and 1 base from J; junction bases left unmatched: 18. The germline gives CDR1 SGHVS, CDR2 FNYEAQ. This chain's CDR3 is CASSANPGQGTIQNTEAFF. The DNA of the CDR3 is TGTGCCAGCAGCGCCAACCCCGGACAGGGAACAATACAGAACACTGAAGCTTTCTTT.

This clonotype was detected ten times or more. The chain is built from TRBV13 and TRBJ1-1; unclear D gene. Germline V gene sequence: CDR1 PRHDT, CDR2 FYEKMQ (reference sequence). There are 14 residues in the CDR3. V lost 2 bases and J lost 3, with 10 bases in between. CDR3 sequence (DNA): TGTGCCAGCAGCTTAATGGTGGAAGACACTGAAGCTTTCTTT. It codes for CASSLMVEDTEAFF.

The chain recombines TRBV7-2 with TRBJ1-2, with D unresolved. Germline V gives CDR1 SGHTA, CDR2 FQGNSA. Between the trimmed V and J ends, which lost 3 bases and 4 bases, there was a span of 12 bases. The CDR3 is made up of 14 amino acids. Here the CDR3 DNA reads TGTGCCAGCAGCTTTGACTGGGAAATCTATGGCTACACCTTC. Amino acids: CASSFDWEIYGYTF.

This clonotype turned up a few times. This chain uses TRBV19 with TRBJ1-2; 8 bases line up with TRBD1. The junction had 12 bases not matched to a gene; V was cut back by 3 bases and J by 3 bases. CDR1 is LNHDA and CDR2 is SQIVND in the germline V gene (reference sequence). The CDR3 is made up of 17 amino acids. The CDR3 DNA reads TGTGCCAGTAGTATCGTCAGGGGGCCATCGTGGGACTATGGCTACACCTTC. Its protein is CASSIVRGPSWDYGYTF.

The chain joins TRBV4-1 to TRBJ1-2; D is unresolved. Germline V gene sequence: CDR1 MGHRA, CDR2 YSYEKL. The CDR3 has 16 residues. V was clipped by 1 base and J by 0 bases, with 12 bases between them. The CDR3 region has the DNA TGCGCCAGCAGCCAAGTAGGCCCGTTAGCTAACTATGGCTACACCTTC. This sequence encodes CASSQVGPLANYGYTF.

The CDR3 coding sequence is TGCAGCGCAGCACCCTACTCCTACAATGAGCAGTTCTTC. Residues: CSAAPYSYNEQFF. The genes are TRBV29-1 and TRBJ2-1, with D unclear. CDR3 length: 13 residues. Germline lookup yields CDR1 SQVTM and CDR2 ANQGSEA. Trimming removed 7 bases at V and 0 bases at J, with 10 bases between.

CDR3 residues: CASSLGTGGEKLFF. CDR3 bases: TGTGCCAGCAGTTTGGGGACAGGAGGTGAAAAACTGTTTTTT. V and J are TRBV27 and TRBJ1-4, with TRBD1 identical over 8 bases. Per germline, CDR1 MNHEY and CDR2 SMNVEV (reference sequence). V shed 3 bases, J shed 7 bases, and the junction held 4 bases outside the gene matches. The CDR3 is 14 residues long.

Comment on this clonotype: A much larger clone lies a single base off, so this may be a read error. The CDR3 reads CASSLAPGAYEQHF. Written as DNA, the CDR3 is TGTGCCAGCAGCTTAGCCCCGGGGGCCTACGAGCAGCACTTC. The chain joins TRBV7-2 to TRBJ2-7; D may correspond to TRBD1 or TRBD2 (6 bases each). This CDR3 is 14 amino acids long. Germline V gives CDR1 SGHTA, CDR2 FQGNSA.

Only a few counts were recorded for this clonotype. The rearrangement joins TRBV7-2 to TRBJ2-5, with TRBD2 matching over 10 bases. This CDR3 contains 15 residues. CDR1 and CDR2 (germline): SGHTA, FQGNSA. After removal of 4 bases from V and 4 bases from J, the junction contained 6 bases not matched to a gene. The CDR3, as DNA: TGTGCCAGCAGCTCGGGACTAGCGCCCGTAGAGACCCAGTACTTC. The encoded protein is CASSSGLAPVETQYF.

The chain is built from TRBV12-3 or TRBV12-4 and TRBJ1-5, with a tentative D call TRBD1 (5 bases). V shed 8 bases and J shed 7 bases, with 15 bases lying between them. This CDR3 spans 13 amino acids. CDR3 DNA: TGTGCCAGCGGTCCAGGGCTAACCCAGCCCCAGCATTTT. Translating gives CASGPGLTQPQHF.

This clonotype appeared many times. V usage is TRBV7-9 and J usage is TRBJ2-3; 7 bases are a match to TRBD2. Germline values: CDR1 SEHNR, CDR2 FQNEAQ (reference sequence). This CDR3 has 15 residues. V trimming: 1 base; J trimming: 1 base; junction bases outside the gene matches: 2. CDR3 region: CASSLVAGGTDTQYF. The CDR3 bases are TGTGCCAGCAGCTTAGTTGCGGGGGGCACAGATACGCAGTATTTT.

This clonotype was picked up a small number of times. V usage is TRBV27 and J usage is TRBJ2-7; tentatively, D is TRBD1 (5 bases). Looked up from germline, CDR1 is MNHEY and CDR2 is SMNVEV (reference sequence). Trimming took 6 bases from V and 5 from J, leaving 11 bases between them. There are 12 residues in the CDR3. The CDR3 DNA sequence: TGTGCCAGCAGGGACATAGGGGACGAGCAGTACTTC. Translated, it gives CASRDIGDEQYF.